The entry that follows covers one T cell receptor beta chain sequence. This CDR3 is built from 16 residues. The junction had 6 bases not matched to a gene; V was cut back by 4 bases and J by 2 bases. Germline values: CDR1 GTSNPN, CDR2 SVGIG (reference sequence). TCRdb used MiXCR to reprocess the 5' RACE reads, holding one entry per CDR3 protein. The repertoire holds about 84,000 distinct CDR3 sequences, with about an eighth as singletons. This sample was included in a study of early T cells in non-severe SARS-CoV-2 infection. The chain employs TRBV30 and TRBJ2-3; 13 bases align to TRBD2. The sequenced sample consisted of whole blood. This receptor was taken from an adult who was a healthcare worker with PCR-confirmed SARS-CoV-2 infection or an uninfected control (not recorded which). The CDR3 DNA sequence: TGTGCCTGGACAATACTAGCGGGAGGGTACACAGATACGCAGTATTTT. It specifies CAWTILAGGYTDTQYF.